The 27 T cell receptor beta chains below all came from one sample that was sequenced in a study of cytomegalovirus exposure and HLA in healthy donors. The PCR had 60 Vbeta and 13 Jbeta primers. Data came from immunoSEQ multiplex PCR; TCRdb stores just in-frame clones and leaves some out. The table includes 120,000 or so clones, about 81% detected once. Sequenced material: PBMCs. The receptors shown here come from a woman between 45 and 60 years old in good health and CMV-seropositive.

V usage is TRBV5-1 and J usage is TRBJ2-7, with 8 positions matching TRBD2. CDR1 and CDR2 from the germline V gene are SGHRS and YFSETQ. The CDR3 runs to 18 residues. The junction had 17 bases not matched to a gene; V was cut back by 3 bases and J by 3 bases. Here the CDR3 reads CASSWGLASTSGNYEQYF. The CDR3 nucleotides read TGCGCCAGCAGCTGGGGTCTCGCGTCAACTAGCGGTAACTACGAGCAGTACTTC.

The genes are TRBV7-6 and TRBJ2-3, with 7 nucleotides matching TRBD1. The germline V gene has CDR1 SGHVS and CDR2 FNYEAQ. J lost 2 bases, V lost 5 bases, and 4 bases had no gene match. This CDR3 spans 14 amino acids. The CDR3 region is CASSRGQVTDTQYF. The CDR3, as DNA: TGTGCCAGCAGCCGAGGACAGGTCACAGATACGCAGTATTTT.

The CDR3 DNA reads as TGTGCCAGCAGTTTCGGACAGGGTGATACCTACGAGCAGTACTTC. As protein: CASSFGQGDTYEQYF. This chain connects TRBV7-3 to TRBJ2-7; TRBD1 aligns across 8 bases. Trimming at V came to 6 bases and at J to 2 bases, leaving 9 bases not matched to a gene. This CDR3 spans 15 amino acids. Germline CDR1 reads SGHTA; CDR2 reads FQGTGA.

CDR3 nucleotide sequence: TGTGCCAGTAGTGAGGGGCAGGGGGCGCCTGGCTACACCTTC. Encoded protein: CASSEGQGAPGYTF. J is TRBJ1-2 and V is TRBV19, with 8 positions matching TRBD1. V shed 5 bases and J 7 bases; nucleotides not matched to a gene: 9. The CDR3 runs 14 residues. CDR1 LNHDA and CDR2 SQIVND come from the germline V gene (reference sequence). Supplemented by reference TRBV19 and TRBJ1-2, the full variable domain reads DGGITQSPKYLFRKEGQNVTLSCEQNLNHDAMYWYRQDPGQGLRLIYYSQIVNDFQKGDIAEGYSVSREKKESFPLTVTSAQKNPTAFYLCASSEGQGAPGYTFGSGTRLTVV.

The rearrangement links TRBV11-3 to TRBJ2-6, with a weak D call TRBD2 (6 bases). The CDR3 consists of 17 residues. V was cut by 5 bases and J by 0 bases, with 14 bases left in between. Germline CDR1 is SGHNT and CDR2 is YENEEA. CDR3 DNA sequence: TGTGCCAGCAGCGAGACACTGGGGGGCTCTGGGGCCAACGTCCTGACTTTC. This translates into CASSETLGGSGANVLTF.

The chain couples TRBV10-3 to TRBJ1-2; a weak D match, TRBD1 (6 bases). This CDR3 is 16 amino acids long. From germline, CDR1 is ENHRY and CDR2 SYGVKD. Trimming pared 6 bases from V and 8 bases from J, leaving 25 bases between. The CDR3 DNA sequence: TGTGCCATCAGCAGGGACACGTCGTCAGTCTTAGAAGGCTACACCTTC. It encodes CAISRDTSSVLEGYTF.

For this clone: An end of the junction differs from the germline gene, which may be a read error. This chain uses TRBV30 with TRBJ2-7; 12 bases are a match to TRBD2. There are 17 residues in the CDR3. Germline V gene sequence: CDR1 GTSNPN, CDR2 SVGIG (reference sequence). The CDR3 reads CASTGTSGRVSSYGQYF. In DNA form, the CDR3 reads TGTGCCTCAACCGGGACTAGCGGGCGGGTGAGCTCCTACGGGCAGTACTTC.

The J gene is TRBJ2-5, the V gene TRBV9, with 16 bases fitting TRBD2. The CDR3 has 17 amino acids. In germline, CDR1 is SGDLS, CDR2 YYNGEE. The V and J ends lost 0 bases and 5 bases, in that order; junction bases with no gene match: 4. This chain's CDR3 is CASSVGGLAGGRETQYF. The CDR3 nucleotides read TGTGCCAGCAGCGTAGGGGGACTAGCGGGGGGGCGGGAGACCCAGTACTTC. The full variable domain, completed using reference TRBV9 and TRBJ2-5, is DSGVTQTPKHLITATGQRVTLRCSPRSGDLSVYWYQQSLDQGLQFLIQYYNGEERAKGNILERFSAQQFPDLHSELNLSSLELGDSALYFCASSVGGLAGGRETQYFGPGTRLLVL.

This clone was observed once. The genes are TRBV4-1 and TRBJ1-4; TRBD1 matches 7 bases. The germline CDR1 and CDR2 sequences are MGHRA and YSYEKL. J gave up 8 bases and V 4 bases, and 10 bases lay outside the gene matches. This CDR3 is 15 amino acids long. CDR3 in DNA: TGCGCCAGCAGCCCAGAGGGGGCACTCTGGGAAAAACTGTTTTTT. Its protein product is CASSPEGALWEKLFF.

The J gene is TRBJ1-1, the V gene TRBV11-1; 10 bases map to TRBD1. From germline, CDR1 is SGHAT and CDR2 FQDESV (reference sequence). The V gene end was trimmed by 5 bases and the J gene end by 6 bases; junction bases not matched to a gene: 6. The CDR3 loop spans 14 amino acids. CDR3 in DNA: TGTGCCAGCAGCCCCATCGGACAGGGGGCTGAAGCTTTCTTT. It is translated as CASSPIGQGAEAFF.

The rearrangement uses TRBV30 and TRBJ2-1; 9 nucleotides align to TRBD1. The length of the CDR3 is 14 residues. Germline CDR1 reads GTSNPN; CDR2 reads SVGIG (reference sequence). The junction had 8 bases not matched to a gene; V was cut back by 2 bases and J by 9 bases. This CDR3 is CAWSSGQGFREQFF. CDR3 coding DNA: TGTGCCTGGAGTTCAGGACAGGGGTTTCGTGAGCAGTTCTTC.

The CDR3 nucleotides are TGTGCCATCAGTCGGGTGGACGAGCAGTACTTC. Amino acids: CAISRVDEQYF. V usage is TRBV10-3 and J usage is TRBJ2-7; D call uncertain. V lost 5 bases to trimming and J lost 5 bases, with 7 bases between them. From germline, CDR1 is ENHRY and CDR2 SYGVKD. This CDR3 spans 11 amino acids.

CDR3 amino acids: CASSSTSGGGLDTQYF. CDR3 DNA: TGTGCCAGCAGCTCGACTAGCGGGGGGGGGCTAGATACGCAGTATTTT. The V gene is TRBV7-3, the J gene TRBJ2-3; 14 bases fit TRBD2. Germline loops: CDR1 SGHTA, CDR2 FQGTGA. The V and J ends lost 4 bases and 5 bases, in that order; junction bases with no gene match: 5. CDR3 length: 16 residues.

The chain is built from TRBV30 and TRBJ2-6; D gene ambiguous. This CDR3 has 14 amino acids. The V end lost 5 bases, the J end lost 0 bases, and 8 bases lay between the germline ends. Germline V CDR1 and CDR2: GTSNPN, SVGIG (reference sequence). CDR3 in amino acids: CAWQDSSGANVLTF. The CDR3 DNA sequence: TGTGCCTGGCAGGATTCCTCTGGGGCCAACGTCCTGACTTTC.

The chain employs TRBV2 and TRBJ2-1; D perhaps matches TRBD1 (6 bases). Germline V gives CDR1 SNHLY, CDR2 FYNNEI. V was shortened by 7 bases and J by 10 bases, with 8 bases between the two germline ends. The CDR3 covers 10 residues. The CDR3 reads CASNDREQFF. In DNA, the CDR3 is TGTGCCAGCAACGACAGGGAGCAGTTCTTC.

The V gene is TRBV30, the J gene TRBJ2-7; 8 bases match TRBD1. The CDR3 is made up of 14 amino acids. The germline CDR1 and CDR2 sequences are GTSNPN and SVGIG (reference sequence). V gave up 3 bases and J gave up 3 bases; unmatched junction bases: 7. The CDR3 region is CAWSPQGQGYEQYF. CDR3 DNA sequence: TGTGCCTGGAGCCCCCAAGGACAGGGCTACGAGCAGTACTTC.

This sequence joins TRBV6-5 and TRBJ1-4, with 10 bases identical to TRBD1. Germline CDR1 MNHEY, CDR2 SVGAGI. CDR3 length: 15 residues. V trimming: 6 bases; J trimming: 8 bases; junction bases outside the gene matches: 9. The CDR3 region is CASRQPGQGKEKLFF. CDR3 DNA sequence: TGTGCCAGCAGACAACCGGGACAGGGGAAGGAAAAACTGTTTTTT.

Turning to this clone: This sample also contains other DNA sequences that code for the same CDR3. The genes are TRBV7-8 and TRBJ2-7; weak D call: TRBD1 (5 bases). Per germline, CDR1 SGHVS and CDR2 FQNEAQ. The V end lost 4 bases, the J end lost 5 bases, and 6 bases lay between the germline ends. CDR3 length: 11 residues. CDR3 nucleotide sequence: TGTGCCAGCAGCTGGGGCGACGAGCAGTACTTC. The encoded protein is CASSWGDEQYF. Based on the CDR3 plus reference TRBV7-8 and TRBJ2-7, the full variable domain is GAGVSQSPRYKVAKRGQDVALRCDPISGHVSLFWYQQALGQGPEFLTYFQNEAQLDKSGLPSDRFFAERPEGSVSTLKIQRTQQEDSAVYLCASSWGDEQYFGPGTRLTVT.

This clone has ten or more counts. The chain combines TRBV6-5 with TRBJ2-1, with 8 bases identical to TRBD2. The V gene's germline CDR1 is MNHEY and CDR2 SVGAGI. This CDR3 region has 15 residues. With 5 bases clipped from V and 3 bases from J, the junction kept 6 bases outside the gene matches. This CDR3 is CASSGTSGFYNEQFF. The CDR3 region has the DNA TGTGCCAGCAGTGGAACTAGCGGTTTCTACAATGAGCAGTTCTTC.

This chain uses TRBV10-3 with TRBJ1-3; D not resolved. Trimming left V 3 bases short and J 4 bases short, with 4 bases between. This CDR3 region has 12 residues. The V gene's germline CDR1 is ENHRY and CDR2 SYGVKD. The CDR3 sequence is CAISDEGNTIYF. DNA for the CDR3: TGTGCCATCAGTGACGAGGGAAACACCATATATTTT.

The chain uses TRBV4-2 and TRBJ2-1, with TRBD2 identical over 9 bases. This CDR3 has 14 amino acids. The junction had 4 bases not matched to a gene; V was cut back by 5 bases and J by 5 bases. CDR1 is LGHNA and CDR2 is YNFKEQ in the germline V gene. CDR3 bases: TGTGCCAGCAGCGCGGGGGGGCTGAACAATGAGCAGTTCTTC. Its protein product is CASSAGGLNNEQFF.

The V and J genes are TRBV4-2 and TRBJ1-3; maybe TRBD1 (5 bases). The CDR3 contains 15 residues. Trimming removed 1 base at V and 1 base at J, with 8 bases between. Germline values: CDR1 LGHNA, CDR2 YNFKEQ. CDR3 region: CASSQARGSGNTIYF. The CDR3 DNA follows: TGTGCCAGCAGCCAAGCCCGGGGGTCTGGAAACACCATATATTTT.

The chain joins TRBV30 to TRBJ2-7; D is possibly TRBD1 (6 bases). V lost 5 bases to trimming and J lost 3 bases, with 17 bases between them. CDR1 and CDR2 (germline): GTSNPN, SVGIG (reference sequence). This CDR3 has 14 residues. The CDR3 bases are TGTGCCTGGGGCCAGGGGCCCGTTAACTACGAGCAGTACTTC. Its protein is CAWGQGPVNYEQYF.

The chain recombines TRBV5-1 with TRBJ2-5, with TRBD2 identical over 7 bases. The J call may be faulty, since TRBJ2-7 better matches the DNA end. The CDR3 runs 16 residues. Germline V lookup: CDR1 SGHRS, CDR2 YFSETQ. The CDR3: CASSLALLADSYEQYF. Here the CDR3 DNA reads TGCGCCAGCAGCTTGGCTTTGCTAGCGGACTCCTACGAGCAGTACTTC.

The rearrangement links TRBV15 to TRBJ1-6; 9 nucleotides line up with TRBD1. The germline gives CDR1 LNHNV, CDR2 YYDKDF (reference sequence). The J segment lost 6 bases and the V segment lost 2 bases, leaving 2 bases of the junction unmatched. This CDR3 has 15 residues. CDR3 DNA sequence: TGTGCCACCAGCAGATCGGGACAGGGTAATTCACCCCTCCACTTT. Its translation: CATSRSGQGNSPLHF. The variable domain in full, completed from reference TRBV15 and TRBJ1-6, reads DAMVIQNPRYQVTQFGKPVTLSCSQTLNHNVMYWYQQKSSQAPKLLFHYYDKDFNNEADTPDNFQSRRPNTSFCFLDIRSPGLGDTAMYLCATSRSGQGNSPLHFGNGTRLTVT.

In this sample, this clone turned up a few times. The chain employs TRBV6-1 and TRBJ2-2; 9 bases agree with TRBD1. Germline V gene data show CDR1 as MNHNS and CDR2 as SASEGT. The V segment lost 4 bases and the J segment 3 bases; nucleotides outside the gene matches: 6. This CDR3 has 16 residues. The CDR3 DNA sequence: TGTGCCAGCAGTGCCGGGACAGGGCATCACACCGGGGAGCTGTTTTTT. This encodes CASSAGTGHHTGELFF.

V is TRBV9 and J is TRBJ2-5, with TRBD2 matching over 9 bases. The CDR3 covers 15 residues. The V segment lost 4 bases and the J segment 4 bases; nucleotides outside the gene matches: 8. Germline V gene sequence: CDR1 SGDLS, CDR2 YYNGEE. CDR3 protein: CASSPRSAGGETQYF. The CDR3 nucleotides read TGTGCCAGCAGCCCCCGGTCAGCGGGGGGAGAGACCCAGTACTTC. Complete variable domain (other parts from reference TRBV9 and TRBJ2-5): DSGVTQTPKHLITATGQRVTLRCSPRSGDLSVYWYQQSLDQGLQFLIQYYNGEERAKGNILERFSAQQFPDLHSELNLSSLELGDSALYFCASSPRSAGGETQYFGPGTRLLVL.